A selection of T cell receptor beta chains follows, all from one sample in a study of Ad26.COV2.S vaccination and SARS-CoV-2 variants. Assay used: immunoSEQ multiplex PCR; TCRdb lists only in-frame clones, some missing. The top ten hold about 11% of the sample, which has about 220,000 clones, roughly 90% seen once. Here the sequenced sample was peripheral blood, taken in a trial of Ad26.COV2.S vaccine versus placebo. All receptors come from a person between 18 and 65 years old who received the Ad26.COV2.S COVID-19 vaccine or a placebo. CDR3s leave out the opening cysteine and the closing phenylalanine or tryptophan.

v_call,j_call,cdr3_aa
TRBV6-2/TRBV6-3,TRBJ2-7,ASSYPLTSSDEQY
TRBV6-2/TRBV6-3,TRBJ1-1,ASSYDGVGEAF
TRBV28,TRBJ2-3,ASSLARGFTDTQY
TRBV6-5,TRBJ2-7,ASRPGGQGAYEQY
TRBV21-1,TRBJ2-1,ASSIQGENEQF
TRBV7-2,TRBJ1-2,ASSLGGTVMGGYT
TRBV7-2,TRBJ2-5,ASSLLRGSETQY
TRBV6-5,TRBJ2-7,ASSYAGSYEQY
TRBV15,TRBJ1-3,ATSRGTGTSGNTIY
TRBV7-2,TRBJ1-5,ASSWGNSNQPQH
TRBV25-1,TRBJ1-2,ASSEFGRGRERGYT
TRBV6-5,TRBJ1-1,ASSYGRAEAF
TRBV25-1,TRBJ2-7,ASSELRQGESEQY
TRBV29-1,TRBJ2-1,SAEGLVNEQF
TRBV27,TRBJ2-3,APAGPPVPGLGADTQY
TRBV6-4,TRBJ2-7,ASSERDSGG
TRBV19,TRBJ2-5,ASSTTGGRETQY
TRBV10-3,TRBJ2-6,AISESRAGANVLT
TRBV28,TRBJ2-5,ASSFPIGDRGGETQY
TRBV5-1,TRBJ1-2,ASKGTGGADYGYT
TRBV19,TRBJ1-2,ASSPVGRNYGYT
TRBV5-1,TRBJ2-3,ASSFSGGTDTQY
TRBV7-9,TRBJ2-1,ASSLGTVYNEQF
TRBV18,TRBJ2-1,ASSQRQVSNPQF
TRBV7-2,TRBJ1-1,ASTPDLLGTEAF
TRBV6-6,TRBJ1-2,ASTGDYGYT
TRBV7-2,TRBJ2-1,ASSLAGGTWGEQF
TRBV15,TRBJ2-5,ATSRARGLAGGGVQETQY
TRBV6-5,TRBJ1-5,ASRINSNQPQH
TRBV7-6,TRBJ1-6,ASSPSPLTGASPLH
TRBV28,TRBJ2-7,ASSLYGLGTGSYEQY
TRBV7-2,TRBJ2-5,ASSEGQGGQETQY
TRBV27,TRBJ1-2,ASSLGQGYGYT
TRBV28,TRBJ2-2,ASPMVREENTGELF
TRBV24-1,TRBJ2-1,ATGLAGVNEQF
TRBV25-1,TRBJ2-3,ASSEYRRTGVDTQY
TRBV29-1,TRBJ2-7,SVDRDRPYEQY
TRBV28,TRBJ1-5,ASSLASGLNEPQH
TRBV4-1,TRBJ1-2,ASSQDHGTQGYGYT
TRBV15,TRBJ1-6,ATSPSAGQAKIFGSPLH